The clone carrying this TCR beta chain appeared a few times. The antigen remains undetermined. This entry belongs to a study of identical twins. Findings and caveats of the study: Conclusions came from cross-sectional statistical analysis, not from following the same donors. Excess sharing by twins proved weaker in beta out-of-frame sequences.

From the 5' RACE reads, TCRdb called clonotypes with MiXCR, one entry per CDR3 protein. The table records around 1.7 million distinct CDR3 sequences, around 29% of them present only once. Input material: cord blood. This TCR came from a newborn girl in good health.

CDR3 nucleotides: TGCAGCGTTGTGGAGCAGAATAGCAATCAGCCCCAGCATTTT. It specifies CSVVEQNSNQPQHF. This sequence joins TRBV29-1 and TRBJ1-5; D uncertain. The CDR3 spans 14 residues. CDR1 and CDR2 (germline): SQVTM, ANQGSEA. V lost 4 bases, J lost 0 bases, and 10 bases lay in between.